This record covers a single TCR beta chain. Its antigen is currently unknown. The CDR3 contains 16 residues. Germline V CDR1 and CDR2: MNHEY, SVGEGT. The V and J ends lost 4 bases and 5 bases respectively, with 21 bases between them. The data were taken from a study of T-cell reconstitution after alpha-beta-depleted transplantation in children. Findings of the study overall: T-cell counts and diversity at one year following transplant were attributed mainly to newly produced T cells. In patients about two months after transplant, alpha-beta T cells reportedly arose from several hundred expanded graft clones. Some patients showed high day-60 TCRbeta diversity, which derived from surviving recipient T cells and thymic progenitors.

TCRbeta library preparation incorporated unique molecular identifiers. Each CDR3 protein gets one entry after TCRdb re-called the PCR reads with MiXCR. The profile shows about 16,000 distinct CDR3 sequences, about 7.6% of them singletons. The TCR comes from a boy younger than two who had a stem cell transplant for Wiskott-Aldrich syndrome, so the T cells may come from the graft donor. The material was PBMCs, mostly from graft donor cells, obtained 60 days after TCRalphabeta/CD19-depleted stem cell transplant. The chain recombines TRBV6-2 or TRBV6-3 with TRBJ2-7, with TRBD1 as a possible D gene (6 bases). CDR3 loop: CASSSLKWTVGNEQYF. DNA for the CDR3: TGTGCCAGCAGTTCGCTCAAATGGACAGTAGGAAACGAGCAGTACTTC.